Presented here are 21 T cell receptor beta chains from one specimen sequenced in a study of tissue T cells after allogeneic stem cell transplantation. The method was immunoSEQ multiplex PCR; TCRdb's version includes in-frame clones alone and lacks a portion of them. Of 6,300 or so clones in the sample, 70% were seen once. The sample was tissue from the rectum, taken at autopsy. All receptors derive from a woman between 18 and 55 years old with breast cancer.

This clone was recorded a few times. The CDR3 DNA is TGTGCCAGCAGCCCCACAGGGCGTGGGAACACTGAAGCTTTCTTT. Its translation: CASSPTGRGNTEAFF. The rearrangement uses TRBV7-8 and TRBJ1-1; D is perhaps TRBD1 (6 bases). Per the germline V gene, CDR1 is SGHVS and CDR2 is FQNEAQ. The CDR3 has 15 residues. The V and J ends lost 5 bases and 1 base respectively, with 14 bases between them.

The gene calls are TRBV29-1 and TRBJ1-4, with 7 bases matching TRBD1. V shed 7 bases and J 2 bases; nucleotides not matched to a gene: 7. This CDR3 is 14 amino acids long. Germline lookup yields CDR1 SQVTM and CDR2 ANQGSEA. DNA of the CDR3: TGCAGCGGCATAACAGGGGCTACTAATGAAAAACTGTTTTTT. It yields the protein CSGITGATNEKLFF.

The chain uses TRBV6-5 and TRBJ1-1; D remains ambiguous. Per the germline V gene, CDR1 is MNHEY and CDR2 is SVGAGI. This CDR3 spans 14 amino acids. V was trimmed by 1 base and J by 4 bases, leaving 10 bases between them. This chain's CDR3 is CASSYFPSGTEAFF. In nucleotides, the CDR3 is TGTGCCAGCAGTTACTTCCCTTCGGGCACTGAAGCTTTCTTT.

The genes are TRBV27 and TRBJ2-1; no clear D. Germline lookup yields CDR1 MNHEY and CDR2 SMNVEV (reference sequence). This CDR3 is built from 12 residues. V lost 2 bases and J 5 bases, leaving 4 bases between the germline ends. For the CDR3, the DNA is TGTGCCAGCAGTTTAAACCACAATGAGCAGTTCTTC. This sequence encodes CASSLNHNEQFF.

The rearrangement links TRBV12-1 to TRBJ2-7. TRBV12-1 is a documented pseudogene. This CDR3 region has 12 residues. The CDR3 DNA is TGTGCCAGCAGCGAAGGGTACTACGAGCAGTACTTC. Its protein product is CASSEGYYEQYF.

This clone was counted between two and nine times. The V and J genes are TRBV30 and TRBJ2-6, with TRBD1 matching over 9 bases. Germline V CDR1 and CDR2: GTSNPN, SVGIG (reference sequence). V shed 4 bases, J shed 4 bases, and the junction held 8 bases outside the gene matches. The CDR3 is 16 residues long. The CDR3 nucleotides read TGTGCCTGGAATAGGGACAGGGTGTCCGGGGCCAACGTCCTGACTTTC. Translating gives CAWNRDRVSGANVLTF.

The CDR3 DNA sequence: TGTGCCAGCAGTTTTTCAGGGGAAGGCTATGGCTACACCTTC. Amino acid sequence: CASSFSGEGYGYTF. The chain joins TRBV28 to TRBJ1-2, with D perhaps TRBD1 (6 bases). The V end was cut by 3 bases, the J end by 4 bases, with 12 bases between. CDR3 length: 14 residues. Germline values: CDR1 MDHEN, CDR2 SYDVKM.

The rearrangement joins TRBV7-6 to TRBJ2-2; weak D call: TRBD1 (6 bases). V was shortened by 2 bases and J by 7 bases, with 14 bases between the two germline ends. Germline V lookup: CDR1 SGHVS, CDR2 FNYEAQ. This CDR3 region has 15 residues. The CDR3 DNA reads TGTGCCAGCAGCTTATACGTACAGGGCGACGGGGAGCTGTTTTTT. This encodes CASSLYVQGDGELFF.

The V call is TRBV5-4, the J call TRBJ2-2; D ambiguous. CDR1 and CDR2 (germline): SGHNT, YYREEE (reference sequence). Trimming took 7 bases from V and 1 from J, leaving 14 bases between them. The CDR3 covers 15 residues. The CDR3 nucleotides are TGTGCCAGCTCACCTTCTTTGGGGAACACCGGGGAGCTGTTTTTT. Protein product: CASSPSLGNTGELFF.

The V call is TRBV5-4, the J call TRBJ2-7; TRBD1 or TRBD2 may be the D gene (5 bases each). The V end lost 4 bases, the J end lost 3 bases, and 20 bases lay between the germline ends. The CDR3 extends over 16 amino acids. Germline CDR1 reads SGHNT; CDR2 reads YYREEE (reference sequence). The DNA for the CDR3 is TGTGCCAGCAGCCGTTTCGCCCCAAGGGACCTCTACGAGCAGTACTTC. It is translated as CASSRFAPRDLYEQYF.

This clone was seen once. This chain links TRBV20-1 with TRBJ2-3; TRBD1 matches at 8 bases. The V gene's germline CDR1 is DFQATT and CDR2 SNEGSKA (reference sequence). Trimming at V came to 5 bases and at J to 9 bases, leaving 4 bases not matched to a gene. The CDR3 totals 11 residues. CDR3 protein: CSAGTGGTQYF. The CDR3 bases are TGCAGTGCTGGAACAGGGGGAACGCAGTATTTT.

This chain connects TRBV6-5 to TRBJ2-1; the match to TRBD1 covers 8 bases. The germline V gene encodes CDR1 MNHEY and CDR2 SVGAGI. The CDR3 has 14 residues. J gave up 7 bases and V 5 bases, and 7 bases lay outside the gene matches. The chain's CDR3 is CASSRRRTGNEQFF. DNA for the CDR3: TGTGCCAGCAGTCGCCGTCGGACAGGGAATGAGCAGTTCTTC.

This clone was seen a handful of times. The rearrangement joins TRBV28 to TRBJ2-7; the D is unclear. Germline V gene sequence: CDR1 MDHEN, CDR2 SYDVKM. V was pared by 4 bases and J by 2 bases, with 15 bases between. The CDR3 is made up of 15 amino acids. In nucleotides, the CDR3 is TGTGCCAGCAGTTCCGGAACGAAACCTGCCTACGAGCAGTACTTC. It encodes CASSSGTKPAYEQYF.

In its sample, this clone was seen a few times. The chain combines TRBV3-1 (or the pseudogene TRBV3-2) with TRBJ1-1; D unclear. This CDR3 is 13 amino acids long. Per germline, CDR1 LGHDT and CDR2 YNNKEL (reference sequence). Trimming removed 0 bases at V and 0 bases at J, with 2 bases between. The CDR3 spells CASSQELNTEAFF. The CDR3 DNA reads TGTGCCAGCAGCCAAGAGCTGAACACTGAAGCTTTCTTT.

In its sample, this clone was seen a few times. At one end, the junction sequence differs from germline, possibly due to a read error. CDR3 sequence (DNA): TGTGCTAGCAGCTTGGGGACTAGAAGCCATGAGCAGTTCTTC. This translates into CASSLGTRSHEQFF. V usage is TRBV7-7 and J usage is TRBJ2-1; 8 nucleotides match TRBD2. The CDR3 contains 14 residues. The germline V gene encodes CDR1 SSHAT and CDR2 FNYEAQ (reference sequence).

V gene TRBV18 combines with J gene TRBJ1-4, with D unresolved. V dropped 2 bases and J dropped 2 bases, with 3 bases sitting between them. The CDR3 covers 13 residues. The germline gives CDR1 KGHSH, CDR2 LQKENI. CDR3 DNA sequence: TGTGCCAGCTCACCAGGGACTAATGAAAAACTGTTTTTT. Protein product: CASSPGTNEKLFF. Full variable domain (missing parts from reference TRBV18 and TRBJ1-4): NAGVMQNPRHLVRRRGQEARLRCSPMKGHSHVYWYRQLPEEGLKFMVYLQKENIIDESGMPKERFSAEFPKEGPSILRIQQVVRGDSAAYFCASSPGTNEKLFFGSGTQLSVL.

The chain employs TRBV28 and TRBJ1-1, with no clear D. Trimming removed 5 bases at V and 4 bases at J, with 14 bases between. Per the germline V gene, CDR1 is MDHEN and CDR2 is SYDVKM. The CDR3 is 14 amino acids. The CDR3: CASSMKDLTTEAFF. The DNA for the CDR3 is TGTGCCAGCAGTATGAAGGATCTTACCACTGAAGCTTTCTTT.

This sequence joins TRBV18 and TRBJ2-3; 9 nucleotides match TRBD2. Germline loops: CDR1 KGHSH, CDR2 LQKENI. This CDR3 comprises 18 residues. V lost 4 bases to trimming and J lost 2 bases; unmatched junction nucleotides: 13. CDR3 bases: TGTGCCAGCTCACTCTCACTAGTAGCGGGAGCCGCCACAGATACGCAGTATTTT. This gives the protein CASSLSLVAGAATDTQYF.

The rearrangement links TRBV5-4 to TRBJ2-2; 8 bases match TRBD2. The CDR3 runs 16 residues. Germline CDR1 reads SGHNT; CDR2 reads YYREEE (reference sequence). V was clipped by 3 bases and J by 2 bases; unmatched bases: 6. CDR3 in amino acids: CASSSAGTRNTGELFF. The DNA for the CDR3 is TGTGCCAGCAGCTCGGCCGGGACTAGAAACACCGGGGAGCTGTTTTTT.

This clone was detected once. This chain connects TRBV12-5 to TRBJ1-3; maybe TRBD1 (5 bases). Germline CDR1 and CDR2: LGHNT and FRNRAP. This CDR3 region has 15 residues. The chain's CDR3 is CATPTGAAHGNTIYF. The DNA for the CDR3 is TGTGCAACTCCCACCGGGGCAGCTCACGGAAACACCATATATTTT.

Here the CDR3 reads CASNRDSSVYGYTF. In DNA, the CDR3 is TGTGCCAGCAACAGGGACAGTAGCGTCTATGGCTACACCTTC. V and J are TRBV2 and TRBJ1-2, with 7 bases aligning to TRBD1. The CDR3 runs to 14 residues. The V segment lost 7 bases and the J segment 4 bases; nucleotides outside the gene matches: 9. Germline CDR1 and CDR2: SNHLY and FYNNEI. Combining the CDR3 with reference TRBV2 and TRBJ1-2 gives the whole variable domain EPEVTQTPSHQVTQMGQEVILRCVPISNHLYFYWYRQILGQKVEFLVSFYNNEISEKSEIFDDQFSVERPDGSNFTLKIRSTKLEDSAMYFCASNRDSSVYGYTFGSGTRLTVV.